The text below deals with one T cell receptor beta chain. The antigen it recognizes is unknown. Per-base qualities were not stored, and no clone one base away is much larger. Donors were enrolled in RACIN, a single-arm phase I dose-escalation trial combining nivolumab, ipilimumab, aspirin, low-dose cyclophosphamide and low-dose radiotherapy. Patients were eligible if they had advanced solid tumors that were TIL-negative. Spanning cysteine to phenylalanine, the CDR3 consists of 15 amino acids. The kept DNA is CDR3 alone, 45 bases in frame from the first base. The germline V gene (reference sequence) sets CDR1 to SEHNR and CDR2 to FQNEAQ. Between the V and J ends, shortened by 7 bases and 1 base respectively, the junction contains 14 bases. This sample was taken from a study of low-dose radiotherapy and immunotherapy resistance in tumors (dated by TCRdb to the early 2020s). Background on the whole study: In Cohort 1, 0.5 Gy per fraction was delivered every 2 weeks, and a total PTV dose of 6.5 Gy was prescribed. Every two weeks, patients got intravenous cyclophosphamide at 200 mg/m2, given one day ahead of each radiation and immunotherapy administration. The translational analysis covered eight patients: three from the first dose cohort and the first five from the second dose cohort. Patients were given nivolumab as a 240 mg flat dose every two weeks and ipilimumab at 1 mg/kg every six weeks, with both drugs delivered intravenously. Starting on cycle 1 day 1, patients took 300 mg of aspirin by mouth once a day for four cycles. Patients in Cohort 2 were given 1 Gy per fraction every two weeks, for a total of 13 Gy across 26 weeks. The trial did not randomize participants into treatment groups.

First-strand cDNA was synthesized with Superscript III and a set of TRAV- and TRBV-specific primers, covering both TCRalpha and TCRbeta chains. A roughly 20-cycle PCR with Phusion amplified the TCRs, pairing a constant-region primer with the adapter that was attached to the V primers. Isolated mRNA was amplified with the MessageAmp II aRNA Amplification Kit, using an approximately 17-hour in vitro transcription at 37°C. The Dynabeads mRNA DIRECT Purification Kit was used to isolate mRNA for TCR sequencing. Indexed Illumina adapters were added in a second Phusion PCR of 25 cycles, after which AMPure XP beads were used to purify the products. From the authors' description of their analysis: Custom Perl scripts pooled TCR sequences encoding the same protein, removed out-of-frame sequences and computed each clonotype's abundance. The analysis excluded TCR sequences that were supported by just one read. Among the metrics used to describe the repertoires were Shannon entropy, Gini index, clonality, richness, and the frequency of TCRs shared between repertoires. TCRdb took the public reads, trimmed them with fastp at Q25, ran MiXCR for clone calling and kept in-frame beta chains. CDR3 protein duplicates are merged, each entry listing the most common genes and DNA. In this record, the V and J calls reflect TCRdb's handling and not the investigators' own analysis. The sample table records more than 10,000 distinct CDR3 sequences; 60% of these occur just once. The ten largest account for over 6% of the sample.

The chain links TRBV7-9 with TRBJ2-1, and the D gene may be TRBD2, 6 bases matching. The receptor's source is a human donor with advanced metastatic prostate, ovarian, gallbladder or colorectal cancer (not recorded which). This table probably holds off-target reads from a library built for another chain. The CDR3 sequence is CASTQGGFSYNEQFF. In nucleotide form, the sequence is TGTGCCAGCACCCAAGGAGGGTTTTCCTACAATGAGCAGTTCTTC.